A selection of T cell receptor beta chains follows, all from one sample in a study of neoadjuvant anti-PD-1 for oral cavity cancer. TCRdb's copy holds only in-frame clones and misses some; the assay was immunoSEQ multiplex PCR. This sample has approximately 17,000 clones, with 50% to 65% found just once. The sample was PBMCs, taken before nivolumab (anti-PD-1) treatment. Receptor source: a person aged 35-80 years with oral cavity squamous cell carcinoma. CDR3s include the opening cysteine and the closing phenylalanine or tryptophan. D genes are given only for firm matches. Rows give clone size only sometimes, using once, few, many, or a class for an expanded clone.

>-|TRBV7-7|TRBD2|TRBJ2-5
CASSSGLAGETQYF
TGTGCTAGCAGCAGCGGACTAGCGGGAGAGACCCAGTACTTC
>once|TRBV6-1|-|TRBJ1-2
CASSETSAGYTF
TGTGCCAGCAGTGAAACATCAGCTGGCTACACCTTC
>few|TRBV9|-|TRBJ1-5
CASSVDWSNQPQHF
TGTGCCAGCAGCGTCGACTGGAGCAATCAGCCCCAGCATTTT
>-|TRBV13|TRBD2|TRBJ2-1
CASSLGLAGNEQFF
TGTGCCAGCAGCCTCGGACTAGCGGGCAATGAGCAGTTCTTC
>-|TRBV30|-|TRBJ2-3
CAWSRPSTYLVDTQYF
TGTGCCTGGAGCCGCCCCTCTACTTATCTGGTAGATACGCAGTATTTT
>few|TRBV5-1|-|TRBJ1-1
CASSLAGATEAFF
TGCGCCAGCAGCTTGGCCGGGGCCACTGAAGCTTTCTTT
>-|TRBV6-5|-|TRBJ2-7
CASSTDSYEQYF
TGTGCCAGCAGCACGGACAGCTACGAGCAGTACTTC
>few|TRBV11-2|TRBD1|TRBJ1-1
CASSPRQGMMNTEAFF
TGTGCCAGCAGCCCGAGACAGGGGATGATGAACACTGAAGCTTTCTTT
>-|TRBV19|-|TRBJ1-1
CASSIQGRNTEAFF
TGTGCCAGTAGTATCCAGGGGCGGAACACTGAAGCTTTCTTT
>-|TRBV9|TRBD2|TRBJ2-7
CASSVSGTSGRRVPYEQYF
TGTGCCAGCAGCGTCTCCGGGACTAGCGGGAGACGGGTCCCCTACGAGCAGTACTTC
>once|TRBV11-2|-|TRBJ2-5
CASSSGAQLRETQYF
TGTGCCAGCAGCTCTGGCGCCCAGCTCCGGGAGACCCAGTACTTC
>-|TRBV6-5|-|TRBJ2-7
CASRRGPTVAYEQYF
TGTGCCAGCAGGCGCGGGCCCACCGTAGCCTACGAGCAGTACTTC
>few|TRBV30|-|TRBJ2-7
CAWSVQLYEQYF
TGTGCCTGGAGTGTACAACTCTACGAGCAGTACTTC
>-|TRBV11-2|-|TRBJ1-5
CASSLGGDRQPQHF
TGTGCCAGCAGCTTAGGGGGGGATCGCCAGCCCCAGCATTTT
>-|TRBV11-3|-|TRBJ1-5
CASTSGSNQPQHF
TGTGCCAGCACCAGTGGAAGCAATCAGCCCCAGCATTTT
>-|TRBV5-4|TRBD2|TRBJ2-1
CASSPRAGTSGSNEQFF
TGTGCCAGCAGCCCCAGGGCCGGGACTAGCGGTTCCAATGAGCAGTTCTTC
>-|TRBV28|-|TRBJ1-4
CASSFTGGANEKLFF
TGTGCCAGCAGTTTTACGGGAGGGGCTAATGAAAAACTGTTTTTT